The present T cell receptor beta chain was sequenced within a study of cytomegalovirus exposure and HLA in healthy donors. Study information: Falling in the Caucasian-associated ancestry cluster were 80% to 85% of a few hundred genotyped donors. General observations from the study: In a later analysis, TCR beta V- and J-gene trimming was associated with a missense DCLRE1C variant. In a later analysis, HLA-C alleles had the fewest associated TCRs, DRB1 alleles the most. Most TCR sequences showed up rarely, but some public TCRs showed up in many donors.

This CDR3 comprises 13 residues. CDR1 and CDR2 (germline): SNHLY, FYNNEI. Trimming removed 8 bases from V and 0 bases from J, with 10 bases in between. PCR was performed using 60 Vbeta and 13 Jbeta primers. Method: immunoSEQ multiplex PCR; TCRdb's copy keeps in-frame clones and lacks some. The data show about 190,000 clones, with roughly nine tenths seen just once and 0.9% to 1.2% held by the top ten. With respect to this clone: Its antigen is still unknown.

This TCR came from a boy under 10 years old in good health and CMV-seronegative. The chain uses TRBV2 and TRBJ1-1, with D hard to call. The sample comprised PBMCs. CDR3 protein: CASLEVMNTEAFF. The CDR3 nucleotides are TGTGCCAGCTTGGAGGTTATGAACACTGAAGCTTTCTTT.